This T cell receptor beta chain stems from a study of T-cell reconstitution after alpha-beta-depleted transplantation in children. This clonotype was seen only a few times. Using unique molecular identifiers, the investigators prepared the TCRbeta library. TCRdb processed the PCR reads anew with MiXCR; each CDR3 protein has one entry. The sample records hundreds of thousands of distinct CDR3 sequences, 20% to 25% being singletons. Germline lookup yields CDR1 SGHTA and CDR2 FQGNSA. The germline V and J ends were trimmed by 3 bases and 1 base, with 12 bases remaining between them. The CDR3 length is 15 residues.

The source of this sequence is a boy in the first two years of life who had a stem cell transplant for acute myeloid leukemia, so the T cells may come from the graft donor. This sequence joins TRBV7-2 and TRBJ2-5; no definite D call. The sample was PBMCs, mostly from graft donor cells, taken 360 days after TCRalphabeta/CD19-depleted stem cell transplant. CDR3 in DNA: TGTGCCAGCAGCTTGGTGGTTACCCCCCAAGAGACCCAGTACTTC. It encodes CASSLVVTPQETQYF.